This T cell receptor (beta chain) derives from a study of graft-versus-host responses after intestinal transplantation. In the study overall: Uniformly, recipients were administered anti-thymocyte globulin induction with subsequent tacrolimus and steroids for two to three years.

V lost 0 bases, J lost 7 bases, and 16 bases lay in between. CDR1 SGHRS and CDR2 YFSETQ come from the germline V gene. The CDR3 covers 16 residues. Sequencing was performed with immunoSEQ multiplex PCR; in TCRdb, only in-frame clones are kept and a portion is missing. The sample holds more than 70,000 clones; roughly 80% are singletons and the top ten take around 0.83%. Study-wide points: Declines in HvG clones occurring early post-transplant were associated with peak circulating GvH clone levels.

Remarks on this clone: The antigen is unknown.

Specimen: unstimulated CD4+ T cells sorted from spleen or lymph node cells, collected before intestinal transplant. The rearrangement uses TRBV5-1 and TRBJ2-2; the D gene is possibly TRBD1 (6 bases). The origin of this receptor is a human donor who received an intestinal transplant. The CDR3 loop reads CASSLAPGHPDGELFF. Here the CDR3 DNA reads TGCGCCAGCAGCTTGGCCCCGGGACACCCAGACGGGGAGCTGTTTTTT.